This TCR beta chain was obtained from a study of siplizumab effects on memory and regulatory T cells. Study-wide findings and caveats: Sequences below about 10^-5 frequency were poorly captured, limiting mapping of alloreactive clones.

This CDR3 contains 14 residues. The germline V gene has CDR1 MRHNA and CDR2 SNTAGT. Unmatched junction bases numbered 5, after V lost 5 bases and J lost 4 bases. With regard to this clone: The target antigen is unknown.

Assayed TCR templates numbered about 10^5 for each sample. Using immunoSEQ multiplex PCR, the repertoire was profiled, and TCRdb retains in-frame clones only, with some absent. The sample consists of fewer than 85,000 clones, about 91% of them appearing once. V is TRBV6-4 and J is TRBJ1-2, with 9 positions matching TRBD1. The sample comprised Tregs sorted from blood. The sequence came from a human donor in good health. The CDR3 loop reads CASSIRDRVYGYTF. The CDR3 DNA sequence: TGTGCCAGCAGTATTCGGGACAGGGTCTATGGCTACACCTTC.